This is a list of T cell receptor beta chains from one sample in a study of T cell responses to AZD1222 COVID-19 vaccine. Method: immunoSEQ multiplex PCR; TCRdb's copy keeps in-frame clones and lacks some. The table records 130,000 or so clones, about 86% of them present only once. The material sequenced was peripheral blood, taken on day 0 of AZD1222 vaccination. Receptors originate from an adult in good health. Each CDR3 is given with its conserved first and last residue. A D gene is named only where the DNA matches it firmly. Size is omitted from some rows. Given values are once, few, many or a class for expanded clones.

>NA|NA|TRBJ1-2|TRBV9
TGTGCCAGCAGCGTTACAGGGAACTATGGCTACACCTTC
CASSVTGNYGYTF
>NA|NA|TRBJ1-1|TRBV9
TGTGCCAGCACCCGGCCGGGGGCCACTGAAGCTTTCTTT
CASTRPGATEAFF
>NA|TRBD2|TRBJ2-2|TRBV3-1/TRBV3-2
TGTGCCAGCAGCCTCTACGGAAATAGCGGGGGCACCGGGGAGCTGTTTTTT
CASSLYGNSGGTGELFF
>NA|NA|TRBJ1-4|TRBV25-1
NA
CASSSSGFEEKLFF
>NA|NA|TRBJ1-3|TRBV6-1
TGTGCCAGCAGTGGAGCCGGGACACGCTCTGGAAACACCATATATTTT
CASSGAGTRSGNTIYF
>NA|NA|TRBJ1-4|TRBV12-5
TGTGCTAGTGGTTTTTTTCTCCGCCCTTCTGCAACTAATGAAAAACTGTTTTTT
CASGFFLRPSATNEKLFF
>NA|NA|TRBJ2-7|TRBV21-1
TGTGCCAGCAGCAAGGGTTCAGGCCGCCGAAGGGAGCAGTACTTC
CASSKGSGRRREQYF
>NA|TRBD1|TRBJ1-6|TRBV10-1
TGCGCCAGCAGTGATGGGACAGTCAATAATTCACCCCTCCACTTT
CASSDGTVNNSPLHF
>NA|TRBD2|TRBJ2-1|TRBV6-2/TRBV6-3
TGTGCCAGCAGTCGGTCGGGACTAGCGGGGGGGCCCCCTGGGTTCTTC
CASSRSGLAGGPPGFF
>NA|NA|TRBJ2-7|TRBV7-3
TGTGCCAGCAGCTTAACCGGGTACTACGAGCAGTACTTC
CASSLTGYYEQYF
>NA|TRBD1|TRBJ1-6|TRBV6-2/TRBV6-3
TGTGCCAGCAGTACCGGACAGGTTGGTTCACCCCTCCACTTT
CASSTGQVGSPLHF
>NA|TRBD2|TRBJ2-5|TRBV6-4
TGTGCCAGGACTAGCGGGTACCAAGAGACCCAGTACTTC
CARTSGYQETQYF
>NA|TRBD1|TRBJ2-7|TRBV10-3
TGTGCCATCCGGGGACAGGGGGCATCCTACGAGCAGTACTTC
CAIRGQGASYEQYF
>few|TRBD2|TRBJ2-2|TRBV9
TGTGCCAGCAGCCCAGAGGGACTAGCGTGGACCGGGGAGCTGTTTTTT
CASSPEGLAWTGELFF
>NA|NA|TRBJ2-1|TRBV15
TGTGCCACCAGTCAAGGGGGCGGGGACAATGAGCAGTTCTTC
CATSQGGGDNEQFF
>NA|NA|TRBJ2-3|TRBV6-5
TGTGCCAGCAGGGGACTCCCTAGCACAGATACGCAGTATTTT
CASRGLPSTDTQYF
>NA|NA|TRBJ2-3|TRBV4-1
TGCGCCAGCAGCCAGGGCGGAATCACAGGGAGATCGCAGTATTTT
CASSQGGITGRSQYF
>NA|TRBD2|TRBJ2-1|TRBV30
TGTGCCCACGGGCGGGGGAAGCAGTTCTTC
CAHGRGKQFF
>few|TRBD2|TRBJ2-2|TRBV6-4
TGTGCCACTAGCGGGAGACGTGGCGGGGAGCTGTTTTTT
CATSGRRGGELFF
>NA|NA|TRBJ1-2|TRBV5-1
TGCGCCAGCAGCTTGTCGTCCGGAGACTATGGCTACACCTTC
CASSLSSGDYGYTF
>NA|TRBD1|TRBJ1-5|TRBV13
TGTGCCAGCAGCTTCGGACAGGGTGGAGATCAGCCCCAGCATTTT
CASSFGQGGDQPQHF
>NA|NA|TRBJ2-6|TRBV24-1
TGTGCCACCTCCAGCTCTGGGGCCAACGTCCTGACTTTC
CATSSSGANVLTF
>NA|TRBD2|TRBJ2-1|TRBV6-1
TGTGCCAGCAGTGAACGACTAGCGGGAAGTAGCTCCTACAATGAGCAGTTCTTC
CASSERLAGSSSYNEQFF
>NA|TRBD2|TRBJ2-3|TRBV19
TGTGCCAGCGAGTATAGCGGGGGGAACACAGATACGCAGTATTTT
CASEYSGGNTDTQYF
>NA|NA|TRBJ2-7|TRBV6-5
TGTGCCAGCCAGATGAGGTACGAGCAGTACTTC
CASQMRYEQYF
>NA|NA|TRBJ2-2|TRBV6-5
TGTGCCAGCAGTTGGGCCCCTCACCCGGGGGAGCTGTTTTTT
CASSWAPHPGELFF
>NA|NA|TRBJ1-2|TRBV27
TGTGCCAGCAGGACGGCCCACACCGGCTATGGCTACACCTTC
CASRTAHTGYGYTF
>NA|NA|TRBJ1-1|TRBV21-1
TGTGCCGGGGAACAGAACACTGAAGCTTTCTTT
CAGEQNTEAFF
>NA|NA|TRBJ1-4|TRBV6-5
TGTGCCTCCAAACGGAGGGCTAATGAAAAACTGTTTTTT
CASKRRANEKLFF
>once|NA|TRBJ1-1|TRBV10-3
TGTGCCATCAGTTTAATGGCAGCCCGAGAAGCTTTCTTT
CAISLMAAREAFF
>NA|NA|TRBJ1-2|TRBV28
TGTGCCAGCACGTGGGCTTTAAGGAGCTATGGCTACACCTTC
CASTWALRSYGYTF
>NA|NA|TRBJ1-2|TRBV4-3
TGCGCCAGCAGCCAAGAAGGAACAGGGAGGGGAGGCTACACCTTC
CASSQEGTGRGGYTF
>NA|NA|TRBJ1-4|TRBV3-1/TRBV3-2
TGTGCCAGCAGCCCACGGGCAAGGAACGAAAAACTGTTTTTT
CASSPRARNEKLFF
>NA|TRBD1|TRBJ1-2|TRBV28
TGTGCCAGCAGTTTCGGACAGGGAAGGAGTGGCTACACCTTC
CASSFGQGRSGYTF
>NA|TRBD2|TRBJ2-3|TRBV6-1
TGTGCCAGCAGTGGCCAACCAATCCTAGCGGGAGAAAACACAGATACGCAGTATTTT
CASSGQPILAGENTDTQYF
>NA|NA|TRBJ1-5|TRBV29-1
TGCAGCGTGGGGGGCAGGGTTGATCAGCCCCAGCATTTT
CSVGGRVDQPQHF
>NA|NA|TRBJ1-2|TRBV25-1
TGTGCCAGCAGTGAATACAGGGATGGCTACACCTTC
CASSEYRDGYTF
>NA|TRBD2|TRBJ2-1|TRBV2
TGTGCCAGCCGGGGCGGGAGGGACAATGAGCAGTTCTTC
CASRGGRDNEQFF
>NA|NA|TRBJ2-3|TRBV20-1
TGCAGTGCTAGTTATCAGGGAGCTGATACGCAGTATTTT
CSASYQGADTQYF
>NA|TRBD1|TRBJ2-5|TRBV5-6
TGTGCCAGCAGCTTGGCAAGACAGGGGGTTTTTGAGACCCAGTACTTC
CASSLARQGVFETQYF